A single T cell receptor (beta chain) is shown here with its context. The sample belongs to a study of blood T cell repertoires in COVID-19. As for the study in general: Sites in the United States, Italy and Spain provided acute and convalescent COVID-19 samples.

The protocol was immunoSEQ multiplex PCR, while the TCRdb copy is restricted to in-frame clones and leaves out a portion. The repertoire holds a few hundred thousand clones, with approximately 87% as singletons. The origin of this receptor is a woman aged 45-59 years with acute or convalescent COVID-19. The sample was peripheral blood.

DNA for the CDR3: TGTGCCAGCAGCTTGGTCTATAATGAAAAACTGTTTTTT. This translates into CASSLVYNEKLFF. The chain uses TRBV5-4 and TRBJ1-4, with D unresolved. The CDR3 loop spans 13 amino acids. Germline V lookup: CDR1 SGHNT, CDR2 YYREEE (reference sequence). Trimming took 0 bases from V and 4 from J, leaving 4 bases between them.